The 20 T cell receptor beta chains presented below share a single source sample, sequenced in a study of beta chain features in type 1 diabetes. Findings of the study overall: Type 1 diabetes patients had TCRB CDR3s that were shorter (moderately but significantly so) in all four CD4+ subsets.

Their antigen targets remain unknown. Expressed TCRB transcripts were sequenced because the entire RNA isolate underwent reverse transcription. Produced via immunoSEQ multiplex PCR; TCRdb's table is partial and in-frame only. The sample records nearly 350,000 clones, roughly a tenth being singletons. The material sequenced was central memory CD4+ T cells from blood. The receptor set was obtained from a man aged 25 to 45 with type 1 diabetes.

The chain carries TRBV30 and TRBJ2-1; TRBD2 matches at 15 bases. Trimming at V came to 1 base and at J to 13 bases, leaving 8 bases not matched to a gene. This CDR3 is built from 15 residues. Germline V lookup: CDR1 GTSNPN, CDR2 SVGIG (reference sequence). Here the CDR3 reads CAWSGSGLAGGRQFF. The CDR3 nucleotides read TGTGCCTGGAGTGGCTCGGGACTAGCGGGGGGTCGCCAGTTCTTC.

The chain couples TRBV18 to TRBJ1-2, with a possible D match to TRBD1 (6 bases). V shed 5 bases and J shed 0 bases, with 13 bases lying between them. Germline assignment: CDR1 KGHSH and CDR2 LQKENI. CDR3 length: 15 amino acids. Written as DNA, the CDR3 is TGTGCCAGCTCATCACAGGGTGACGCTAACTATGGCTACACCTTC. Protein product: CASSSQGDANYGYTF.

The chain carries TRBV23-1 and TRBJ1-2; D gene ambiguous. TRBV23-1 is designated an ORF whose function remains uncertain. The CDR3 runs to 14 residues. The V and J ends lost 0 bases and 0 bases respectively, with 5 bases between them. CDR3 sequence reads: CASSQSEPNYGYTF. In DNA form, the CDR3 reads TGCGCCAGCAGTCAATCCGAGCCTAACTATGGCTACACCTTC.

The rearrangement joins TRBV28 to TRBJ2-7, with D hard to call. The germline CDR1 and CDR2 sequences are MDHEN and SYDVKM. The CDR3 consists of 12 residues. Trimming removed 5 bases at V and 4 bases at J, with 9 bases between. CDR3 nucleotide sequence: TGTGCCAGCAGTCTCGACCTATACGAGCAGTACTTC. Amino acid sequence: CASSLDLYEQYF.

The J gene is TRBJ2-5, the V gene TRBV7-6, with no clear D. The CDR3 loop spans 13 amino acids. The V end lost 1 base, the J end lost 5 bases, and 8 bases lay between the germline ends. Germline V lookup: CDR1 SGHVS, CDR2 FNYEAQ. DNA for the CDR3: TGTGCCAGCAGCTTAGGGCTGATGGAGACCCAGTACTTC. Protein product: CASSLGLMETQYF.

This clone was seen a handful of times. The chain carries TRBV9 and TRBJ2-3; TRBD2 agrees at 10 bases. Per germline, CDR1 SGDLS and CDR2 YYNGEE. Unmatched junction bases numbered 9, after V lost 0 bases and J lost 2 bases. CDR3 size: 18 residues. The DNA of the CDR3 is TGTGCCAGCAGCGTAGTGGCGTCTAGCGGGGGCCTCACAGATACGCAGTATTTT. This translates into CASSVVASSGGLTDTQYF. Full variable domain (remainder filled in from reference TRBV9 and TRBJ2-3): DSGVTQTPKHLITATGQRVTLRCSPRSGDLSVYWYQQSLDQGLQFLIQYYNGEERAKGNILERFSAQQFPDLHSELNLSSLELGDSALYFCASSVVASSGGLTDTQYFGPGTRLTVL.

This clone has at least ten counts. The V and J genes are TRBV19 and TRBJ2-7, with TRBD2 matching 13 bases. J was trimmed by 2 bases and V by 3 bases; bases with no gene match: 7. The CDR3 contains 17 residues. The V gene's germline CDR1 is LNHDA and CDR2 SQIVND (reference sequence). CDR3 sequence (DNA): TGTGCCAGTAGTATCTCTTCGGGACTAGCGGGAACCTACGAGCAGTACTTC. This translates into CASSISSGLAGTYEQYF. Together with reference TRBV19 and TRBJ2-7, the CDR3 gives the full variable domain: DGGITQSPKYLFRKEGQNVTLSCEQNLNHDAMYWYRQDPGQGLRLIYYSQIVNDFQKGDIAEGYSVSREKKESFPLTVTSAQKNPTAFYLCASSISSGLAGTYEQYFGPGTRLTVT.

The rearrangement uses TRBV18 and TRBJ1-2; D uncertain. From germline, CDR1 is KGHSH and CDR2 LQKENI. Trimming stripped 3 bases from V and 5 bases from J, with 10 bases between. This CDR3 region has 13 residues. The CDR3 protein is CASSPIQGYGYTF. As DNA, the CDR3 is TGTGCCAGCTCACCGATCCAAGGGTATGGCTACACCTTC.

This chain joins TRBV13 and TRBJ2-3, with D perhaps matching TRBD2 (6 bases). The CDR3 is made up of 14 amino acids. V gave up 2 bases and J gave up 1 base, with 7 bases separating them. From germline, CDR1 is PRHDT and CDR2 FYEKMQ (reference sequence). CDR3 sequence reads: CASSLWGGTDTQYF. The CDR3 coding sequence is TGTGCCAGCAGCTTATGGGGGGGCACAGATACGCAGTATTTT.

In this sample, this clone turned up a few times. The chain carries TRBV7-9 and TRBJ2-1; D remains unclear. The CDR3 has 15 amino acids. Germline CDR1 and CDR2: SEHNR and FQNEAQ (reference sequence). Trimming removed 4 bases from V and 9 bases from J, with 19 bases in between. The CDR3, as DNA: TGTGCCAGCAGCTATGGGTCTCAGGTGGGAATTGAGCAGTTCTTC. This translates into CASSYGSQVGIEQFF. The full variable domain, rest sourced from reference TRBV7-9 and TRBJ2-1, is DTGVSQNPRHKITKRGQNVTFRCDPISEHNRLYWYRQTLGQGPEFLTYFQNEAQLEKSRLLSDRFSAERPKGSFSTLEIQRTEQGDSAMYLCASSYGSQVGIEQFFGPGTRLTVL.

This clone showed up just a few times. The V and J genes are TRBV7-2 and TRBJ2-3, with 7 nucleotides matching TRBD2. V was clipped by 1 base and J by 6 bases; unmatched bases: 4. CDR1 is SGHTA, CDR2 FQGNSA, per germline. This CDR3 is built from 14 residues. The CDR3 DNA is TGTGCCAGCAGCTTAGAATGGGGAGGGGATACGCAGTATTTT. It yields the protein CASSLEWGGDTQYF.

This clone was seen a handful of times. Different DNA sequences within this sample yield the same CDR3. CDR3 sequence (DNA): TGTGCCAGCAGCCGACTAGCGGGGGGCAGGGAGACCCAGTACTTC. Its protein product is CASSRLAGGRETQYF. The chain recombines TRBV7-2 with TRBJ2-5, with 13 bases lining up with TRBD2. Germline CDR1 is SGHTA and CDR2 is FQGNSA. V dropped 5 bases and J dropped 5; count of bases not matched to a gene: 5. The CDR3 length is 15 residues. The whole variable domain, filled in from reference TRBV7-2 and TRBJ2-5, reads GAGVSQSPSNKVTEKGKDVELRCDPISGHTALYWYRQSLGQGLEFLIYFQGNSAPDKSGLPSDRFSAERTGGSVSTLTIQRTQQEDSAVYLCASSRLAGGRETQYFGPGTRLLVL.

The rearrangement uses TRBV18 and TRBJ1-1; no firm D call. Trimming removed 0 bases from V and 6 bases from J, with 11 bases in between. There are 14 residues in the CDR3. Germline V CDR1 and CDR2: KGHSH, LQKENI. This chain's CDR3 is CASSPPGDTAEAFF. In DNA form, the CDR3 reads TGTGCCAGCTCACCACCCGGGGATACGGCTGAAGCTTTCTTT.

This clone was seen a handful of times. The chain employs TRBV9 and TRBJ2-5; the D is unclear. V was cut by 1 base and J by 2 bases, with 6 bases left in between. The CDR3 spans 13 residues. Looked up from germline, CDR1 is SGDLS and CDR2 is YYNGEE. CDR3 nucleotides: TGTGCCAGCAGCGTATCTGGACAAGAGACCCAGTACTTC. Amino acids: CASSVSGQETQYF.

This clone was seen a few times. The V and J genes are TRBV6-5 and TRBJ1-1; D gene uncertain. This CDR3 contains 14 residues. With 6 bases removed from V and 1 base from J, the gap between germline ends came to 12 bases. The V gene's germline CDR1 is MNHEY and CDR2 SVGAGI. The CDR3: CASSPQTGNTEAFF. CDR3 in DNA: TGTGCCAGCAGCCCACAGACGGGGAACACTGAAGCTTTCTTT.

This chain joins TRBV5-6 and TRBJ1-5; 8 positions match TRBD1. With 4 bases clipped from V and 5 bases from J, the junction kept 5 bases outside the gene matches. In germline, CDR1 is SGHDT, CDR2 YYEEEE. The CDR3 runs 14 residues. The CDR3 nucleotides are TGTGCCAGCAGCCAAGGACAGGGTGATCAGCCCCAGCATTTT. This translates into CASSQGQGDQPQHF.

This clone was observed a few times. V usage is TRBV7-8 and J usage is TRBJ2-3; TRBD2 matches 7 bases. Per germline, CDR1 SGHVS and CDR2 FQNEAQ. Germline trimming cut 5 bases from V and 2 bases from J; bases unmatched to any gene: 4. The CDR3 totals 14 residues. CDR3 in amino acids: CASSQAGNTDTQYF. As DNA, the CDR3 is TGTGCCAGCAGCCAAGCGGGGAACACAGATACGCAGTATTTT.

This clone was seen many times. The rearrangement joins TRBV5-1 to TRBJ2-2; TRBD2 agrees at 9 bases. The junction had 5 bases not matched to a gene; V was cut back by 2 bases and J by 3 bases. The CDR3 has 16 amino acids. From germline, CDR1 is SGHRS and CDR2 YFSETQ. In DNA, the CDR3 is TGCGCCAGCAGCTTACTACTAGCGGGCGACACCGGGGAGCTGTTTTTT. As protein: CASSLLLAGDTGELFF.

This clone was counted many times. V usage is TRBV5-5 and J usage is TRBJ1-3, with 7 bases matching TRBD1. With V trimmed by 4 bases and J by 4 bases, 8 bases remained unmatched. Per the germline V gene, CDR1 is SGHKS and CDR2 is YYEKEE (reference sequence). The CDR3 has 15 residues. The CDR3 nucleotides are TGTGCCAGCAGCCTCACAGGGGTCTTCGGAAACACCATATATTTT. As protein: CASSLTGVFGNTIYF.

This clone came up a few times. The chain carries TRBV7-9 and TRBJ2-7; 12 bases fit TRBD2. V lost 5 bases to trimming and J lost 0 bases; unmatched junction nucleotides: 5. Germline V gene sequence: CDR1 SEHNR, CDR2 FQNEAQ (reference sequence). This CDR3 has 16 residues. The CDR3 DNA reads as TGTGCCAGCAGCCCGAGGACTAGCGGGGCCTCCTACGAGCAGTACTTC. Translation: CASSPRTSGASYEQYF.